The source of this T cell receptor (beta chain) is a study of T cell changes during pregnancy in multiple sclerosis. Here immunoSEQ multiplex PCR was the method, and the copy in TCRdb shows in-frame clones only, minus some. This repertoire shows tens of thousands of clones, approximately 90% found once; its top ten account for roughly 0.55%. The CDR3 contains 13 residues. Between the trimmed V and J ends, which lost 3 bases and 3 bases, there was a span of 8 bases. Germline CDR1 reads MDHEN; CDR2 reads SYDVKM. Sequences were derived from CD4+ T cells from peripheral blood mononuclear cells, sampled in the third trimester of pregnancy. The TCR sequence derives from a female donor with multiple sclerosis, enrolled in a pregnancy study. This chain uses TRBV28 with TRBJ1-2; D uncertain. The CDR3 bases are TGTGCCAGCAGTTTTTCGAGGGACTATGGCTACACCTTC. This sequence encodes CASSFSRDYGYTF.